Below are 2 T cell receptor beta chains sequenced from a single sample in a study of T cell changes during pregnancy in multiple sclerosis. Only in-frame clones appear in the TCRdb table, and some are missing; sequencing was by immunoSEQ multiplex PCR. Of under 50,000 clones listed, roughly 93% are singletons. This sample comprised CD4+ T cells from peripheral blood mononuclear cells, obtained in the second trimester of pregnancy. The receptor source for this set is a female donor in good health, enrolled as a control in a pregnancy study.

This rearrangement joins TRBV30 to TRBJ2-7; D uncertain. CDR1 is GTSNPN and CDR2 is SVGIG in the germline V gene (reference sequence). V lost 2 bases and J 2 bases, leaving 13 bases between the germline ends. CDR3 length: 14 amino acids. The CDR3 here is CAWSPLGGPYEQYF. For the CDR3, the DNA is TGTGCCTGGAGTCCCCTCGGCGGCCCCTACGAGCAGTACTTC. The variable domain in full, completed from reference TRBV30 and TRBJ2-7, reads SQTIHQWPATLVQPVGSPLSLECTVEGTSNPNLYWYRQAAGRGLQLLFYSVGIGQISSEVPQNLSASRPQDRQFILSSKKLLLSDSGFYLCAWSPLGGPYEQYFGPGTRLTVT.

The chain recombines TRBV11-3 with TRBJ2-1, with D possibly TRBD2 on 5 matching bases. V was cut by 1 base and J by 9 bases, with 16 bases left in between. CDR3 length: 15 residues. Germline CDR1 is SGHNT and CDR2 is YENEEA. The CDR3 protein is CASSLGGGRAGEQFF. CDR3 DNA sequence: TGTGCCAGCAGCTTAGGCGGAGGAAGGGCGGGTGAGCAGTTCTTC.